This T cell receptor (beta chain) originates from a study of blood T cell repertoires in COVID-19. TCRdb's copy holds only in-frame clones and misses some; the assay was immunoSEQ multiplex PCR. The sample lists about 210,000 clones; 75% to 85% were seen once. CDR1 and CDR2 from the germline V gene are KGHSH and LQKENI. V trimming: 6 bases; J trimming: 4 bases; junction bases outside the gene matches: 12. This CDR3 has 16 residues. This sequence was found in a man aged 35-49 years who had recovered from COVID-19. The chain is built from TRBV18 and TRBJ2-1, with TRBD2 matching 7 bases. What was sequenced was PBMCs or T cells enriched from blood (not recorded which). CDR3 DNA sequence: TGTGCCAGCTCGCCGTTGTCTAGCGGAACTTACAATGAGCAGTTCTTC. Its translation is CASSPLSSGTYNEQFF.